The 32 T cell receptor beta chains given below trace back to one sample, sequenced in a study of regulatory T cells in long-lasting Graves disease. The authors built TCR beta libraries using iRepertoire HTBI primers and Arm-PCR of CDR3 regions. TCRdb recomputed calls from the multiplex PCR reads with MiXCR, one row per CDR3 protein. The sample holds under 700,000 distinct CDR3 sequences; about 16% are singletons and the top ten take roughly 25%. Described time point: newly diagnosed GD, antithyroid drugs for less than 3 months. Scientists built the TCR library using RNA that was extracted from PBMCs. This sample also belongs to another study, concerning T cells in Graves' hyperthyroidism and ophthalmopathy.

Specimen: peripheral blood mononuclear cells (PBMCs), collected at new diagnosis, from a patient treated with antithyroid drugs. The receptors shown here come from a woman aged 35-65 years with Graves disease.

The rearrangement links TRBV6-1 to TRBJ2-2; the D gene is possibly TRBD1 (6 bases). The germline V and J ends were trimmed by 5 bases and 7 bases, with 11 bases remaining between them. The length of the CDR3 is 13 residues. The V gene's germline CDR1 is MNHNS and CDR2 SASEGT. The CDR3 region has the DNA TGTGCCAGCAGTCACGACAGGATCGGGGAGCTGTTTTTT. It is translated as CASSHDRIGELFF.

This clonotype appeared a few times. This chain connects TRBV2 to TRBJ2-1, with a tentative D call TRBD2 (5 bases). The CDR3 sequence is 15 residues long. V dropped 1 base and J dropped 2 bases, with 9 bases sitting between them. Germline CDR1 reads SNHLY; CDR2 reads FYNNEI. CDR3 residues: CASSEGGLTYNEQFF. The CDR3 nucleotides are TGTGCCAGCAGTGAAGGAGGGCTTACCTACAATGAGCAGTTCTTC.

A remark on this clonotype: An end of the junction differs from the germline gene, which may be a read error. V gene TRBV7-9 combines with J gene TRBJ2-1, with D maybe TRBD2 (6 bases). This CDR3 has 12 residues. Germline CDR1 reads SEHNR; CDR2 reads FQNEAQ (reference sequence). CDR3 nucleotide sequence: TGTGCCAGCAGCTCGGGACTTAGTGAGCGGTTCTTC. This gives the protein CASSSGLSERFF.

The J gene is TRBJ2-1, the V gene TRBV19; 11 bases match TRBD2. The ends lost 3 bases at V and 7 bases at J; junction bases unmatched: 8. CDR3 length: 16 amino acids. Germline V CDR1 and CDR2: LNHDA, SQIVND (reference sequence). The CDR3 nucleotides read TGTGCCAGTAGTATCCTTAGCGGGGGGGGATCAAATGAGCAGTTCTTC. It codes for CASSILSGGGSNEQFF.

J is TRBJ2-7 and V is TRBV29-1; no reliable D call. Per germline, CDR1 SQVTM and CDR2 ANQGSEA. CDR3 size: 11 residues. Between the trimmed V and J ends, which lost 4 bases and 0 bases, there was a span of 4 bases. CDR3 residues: CSVVLSYEQYF. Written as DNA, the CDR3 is TGCAGCGTTGTCCTCTCCTACGAGCAGTACTTC.

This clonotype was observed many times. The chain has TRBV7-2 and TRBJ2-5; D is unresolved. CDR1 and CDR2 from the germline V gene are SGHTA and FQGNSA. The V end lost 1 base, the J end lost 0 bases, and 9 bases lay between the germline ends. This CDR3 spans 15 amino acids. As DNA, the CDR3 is TGTGCCAGCAGCTTAGTCGACGGCAACCAAGAGACCCAGTACTTC. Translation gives CASSLVDGNQETQYF.

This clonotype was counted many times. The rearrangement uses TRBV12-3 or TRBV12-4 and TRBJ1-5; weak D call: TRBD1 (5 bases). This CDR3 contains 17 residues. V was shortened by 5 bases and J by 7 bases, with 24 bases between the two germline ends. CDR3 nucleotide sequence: TGTGCCAGCAGTCCTCCCATTCGGGGGTTTATATCCCAGCCCCAGCATTTT. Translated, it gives CASSPPIRGFISQPQHF.

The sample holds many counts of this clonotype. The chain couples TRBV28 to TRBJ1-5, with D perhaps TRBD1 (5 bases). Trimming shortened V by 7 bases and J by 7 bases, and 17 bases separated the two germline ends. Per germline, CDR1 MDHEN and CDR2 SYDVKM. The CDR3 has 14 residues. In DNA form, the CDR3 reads TGTGCCAGCACCTTGGGAGGTGGGGGACAGCCCCAGCATTTT. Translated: CASTLGGGGQPQHF.

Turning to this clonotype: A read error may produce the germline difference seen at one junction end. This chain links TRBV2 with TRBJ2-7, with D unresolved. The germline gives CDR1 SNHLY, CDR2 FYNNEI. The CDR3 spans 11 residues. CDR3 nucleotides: TGTGCCGGCAGTGAGGTCTACGAGCAGTACTTC. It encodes CAGSEVYEQYF.

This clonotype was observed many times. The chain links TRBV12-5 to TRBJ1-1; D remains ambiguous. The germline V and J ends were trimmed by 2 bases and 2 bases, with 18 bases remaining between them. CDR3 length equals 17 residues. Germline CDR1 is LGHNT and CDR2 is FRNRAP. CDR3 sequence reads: CASGLPARRMGNTEAFF. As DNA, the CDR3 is TGTGCTAGTGGTTTGCCTGCCCGCCGTATGGGAAACACTGAAGCTTTCTTT.

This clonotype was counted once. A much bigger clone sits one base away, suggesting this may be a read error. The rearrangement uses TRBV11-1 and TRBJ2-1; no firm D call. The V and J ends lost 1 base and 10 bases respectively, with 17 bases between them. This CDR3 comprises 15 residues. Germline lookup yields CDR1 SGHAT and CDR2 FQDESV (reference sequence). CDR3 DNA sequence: TGTGCCAGCAGCTTAGGTACAGCGCTCTCCTACGAGCAGTTCTTC. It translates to CASSLGTALSYEQFF.

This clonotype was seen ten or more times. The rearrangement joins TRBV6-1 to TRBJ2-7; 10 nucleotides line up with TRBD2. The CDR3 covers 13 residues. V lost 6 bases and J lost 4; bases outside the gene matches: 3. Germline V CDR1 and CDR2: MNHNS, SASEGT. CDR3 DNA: TGTGCCAGCAGGGGGACTAGCGCTTACGAGCAGTACTTC. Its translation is CASRGTSAYEQYF.

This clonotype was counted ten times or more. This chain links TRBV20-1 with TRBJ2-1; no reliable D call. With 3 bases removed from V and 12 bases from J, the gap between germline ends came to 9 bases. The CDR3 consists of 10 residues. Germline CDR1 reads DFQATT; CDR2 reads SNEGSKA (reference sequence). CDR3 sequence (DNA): TGCAGTGCTAGTGGTAGGAGGCAGTTCTTC. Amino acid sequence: CSASGRRQFF.

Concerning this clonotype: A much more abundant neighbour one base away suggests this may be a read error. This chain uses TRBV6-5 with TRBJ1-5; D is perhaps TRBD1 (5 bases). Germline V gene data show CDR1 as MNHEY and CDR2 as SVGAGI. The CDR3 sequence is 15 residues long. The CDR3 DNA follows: TGTGCCAGCGGTTACAGAGGGACTGGGGATCAGCCCCAGCATTTT. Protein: CASGYRGTGDQPQHF.

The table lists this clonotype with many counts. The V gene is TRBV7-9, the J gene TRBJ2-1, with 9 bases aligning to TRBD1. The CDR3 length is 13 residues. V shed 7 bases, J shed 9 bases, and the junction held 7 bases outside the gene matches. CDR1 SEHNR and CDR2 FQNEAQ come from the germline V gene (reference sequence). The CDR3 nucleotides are TGTGCCAGCACCAAACAGGGGGCGAGTGAGCAGTTCTTC. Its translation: CASTKQGASEQFF.

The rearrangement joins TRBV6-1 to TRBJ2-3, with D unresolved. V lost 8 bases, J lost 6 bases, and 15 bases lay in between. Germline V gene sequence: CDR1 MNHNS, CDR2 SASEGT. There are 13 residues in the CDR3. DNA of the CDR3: TGTGCCAGCCGGTGGGCGAAAGGTGATACGCAGTATTTT. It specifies CASRWAKGDTQYF.

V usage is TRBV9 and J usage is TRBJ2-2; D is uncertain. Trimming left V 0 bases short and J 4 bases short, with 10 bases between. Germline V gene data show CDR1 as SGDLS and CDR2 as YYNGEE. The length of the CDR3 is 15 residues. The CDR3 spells CASSVVGQRTGELFF. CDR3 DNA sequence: TGTGCCAGCAGCGTAGTAGGCCAGCGCACCGGGGAGCTGTTTTTT.

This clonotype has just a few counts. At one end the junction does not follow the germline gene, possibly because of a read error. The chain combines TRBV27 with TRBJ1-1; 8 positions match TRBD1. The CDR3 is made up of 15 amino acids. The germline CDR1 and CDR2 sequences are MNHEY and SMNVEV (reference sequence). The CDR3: CASSLSQGAITETFF. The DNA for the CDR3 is TGTGCCAGCAGTTTATCCCAGGGGGCCATCACTGAAACTTTCTTT.

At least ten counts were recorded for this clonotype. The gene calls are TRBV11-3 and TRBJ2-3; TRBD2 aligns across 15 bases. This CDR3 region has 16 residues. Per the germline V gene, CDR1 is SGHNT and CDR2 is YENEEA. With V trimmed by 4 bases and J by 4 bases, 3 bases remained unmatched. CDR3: CASSSGLAGGADTQYF. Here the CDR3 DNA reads TGTGCCAGCAGCTCGGGACTAGCGGGGGGAGCAGATACGCAGTATTTT.

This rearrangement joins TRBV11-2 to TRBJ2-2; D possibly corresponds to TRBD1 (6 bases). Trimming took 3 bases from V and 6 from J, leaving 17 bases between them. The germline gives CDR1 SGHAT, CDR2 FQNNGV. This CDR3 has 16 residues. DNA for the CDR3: TGTGCCAGCAGCTTGGGCCTTAGGGGGAGACCCGGGGAGCTGTTTTTT. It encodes CASSLGLRGRPGELFF.

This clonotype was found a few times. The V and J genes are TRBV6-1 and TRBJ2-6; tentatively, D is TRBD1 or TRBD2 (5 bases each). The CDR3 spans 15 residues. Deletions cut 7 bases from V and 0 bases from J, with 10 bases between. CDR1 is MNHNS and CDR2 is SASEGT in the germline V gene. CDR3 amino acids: CASNSGTSGANVLTF. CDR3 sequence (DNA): TGTGCCAGCAATTCCGGGACCTCTGGGGCCAACGTCCTGACTTTC.

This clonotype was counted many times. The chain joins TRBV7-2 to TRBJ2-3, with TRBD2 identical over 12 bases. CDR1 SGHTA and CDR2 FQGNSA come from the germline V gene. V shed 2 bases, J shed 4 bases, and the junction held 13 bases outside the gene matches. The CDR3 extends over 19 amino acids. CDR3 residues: CASSLNFAASGGAADTQYF. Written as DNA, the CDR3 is TGTGCCAGCAGCTTAAATTTCGCGGCTAGCGGGGGGGCGGCAGATACGCAGTATTTT.

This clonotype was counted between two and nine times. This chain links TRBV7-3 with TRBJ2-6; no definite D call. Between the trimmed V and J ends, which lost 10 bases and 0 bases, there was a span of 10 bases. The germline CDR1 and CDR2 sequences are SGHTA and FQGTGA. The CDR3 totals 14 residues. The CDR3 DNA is TGTGCCACCAAAGAAAGCTCTGGGGCCAACGTCCTGACTTTC. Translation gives CATKESSGANVLTF.

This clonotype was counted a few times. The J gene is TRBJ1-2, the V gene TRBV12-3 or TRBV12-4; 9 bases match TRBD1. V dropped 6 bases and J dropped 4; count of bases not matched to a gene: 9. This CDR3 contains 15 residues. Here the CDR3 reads CASSTSGTGFYGYTF. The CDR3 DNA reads TGTGCCAGCAGCACTTCCGGGACAGGGTTCTATGGCTACACCTTC.

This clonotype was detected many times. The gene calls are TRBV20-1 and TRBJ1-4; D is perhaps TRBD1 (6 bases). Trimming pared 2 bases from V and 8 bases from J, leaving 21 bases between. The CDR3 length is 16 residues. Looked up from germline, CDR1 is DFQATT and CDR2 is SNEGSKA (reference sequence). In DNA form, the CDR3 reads TGCAGTGCTAGACCCTCCGCCGGGGGCCGAAGGGAAAAACTGTTTTTT. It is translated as CSARPSAGGRREKLFF.

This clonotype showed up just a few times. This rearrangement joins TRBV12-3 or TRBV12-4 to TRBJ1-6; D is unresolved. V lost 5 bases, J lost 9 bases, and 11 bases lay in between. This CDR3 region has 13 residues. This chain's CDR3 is CASSPNSVSPLHF. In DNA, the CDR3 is TGTGCCAGCAGTCCTAATTCCGTTTCACCCCTCCACTTT.

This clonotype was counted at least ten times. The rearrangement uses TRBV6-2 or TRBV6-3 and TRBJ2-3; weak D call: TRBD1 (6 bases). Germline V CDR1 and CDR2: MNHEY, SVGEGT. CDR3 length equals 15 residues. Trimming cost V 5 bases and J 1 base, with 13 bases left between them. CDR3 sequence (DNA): TGTGCCAGCAGTGAAGAACAGGGTCGCACAGATACGCAGTATTTT. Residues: CASSEEQGRTDTQYF.

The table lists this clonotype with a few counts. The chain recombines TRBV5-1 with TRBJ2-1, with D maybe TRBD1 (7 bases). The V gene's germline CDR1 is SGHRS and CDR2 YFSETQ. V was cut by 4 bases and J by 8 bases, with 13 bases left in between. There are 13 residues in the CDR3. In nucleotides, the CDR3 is TGCGCCAGCAGCCCTCAGGGGGACTATGAGCAGTTCTTC. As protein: CASSPQGDYEQFF.

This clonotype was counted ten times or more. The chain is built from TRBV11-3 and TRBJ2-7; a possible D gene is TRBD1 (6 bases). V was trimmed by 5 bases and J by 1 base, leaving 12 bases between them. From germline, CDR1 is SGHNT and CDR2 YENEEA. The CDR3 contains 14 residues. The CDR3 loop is CASSILQGSYEQYF. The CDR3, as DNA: TGTGCCAGCAGCATCCTTCAGGGGTCCTACGAGCAGTACTTC. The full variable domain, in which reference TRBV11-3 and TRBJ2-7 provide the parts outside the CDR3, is EAGVVQSPRYKIIEKKQPVAFWCNPISGHNTLYWYLQNLGQGPELLIRYENEEAVDDSQLPKDRFSAERLKGVDSTLKIQPAELGDSAVYLCASSILQGSYEQYFGPGTRLTVT.

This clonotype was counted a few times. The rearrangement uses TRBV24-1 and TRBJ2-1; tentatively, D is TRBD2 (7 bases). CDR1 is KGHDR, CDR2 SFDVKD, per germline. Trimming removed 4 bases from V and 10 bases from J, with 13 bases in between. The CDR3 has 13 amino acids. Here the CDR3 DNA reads TGTGCCACCAGTGAGAGGGGGGGGGGAGAGCAGTTCTTC. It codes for CATSERGGGEQFF.

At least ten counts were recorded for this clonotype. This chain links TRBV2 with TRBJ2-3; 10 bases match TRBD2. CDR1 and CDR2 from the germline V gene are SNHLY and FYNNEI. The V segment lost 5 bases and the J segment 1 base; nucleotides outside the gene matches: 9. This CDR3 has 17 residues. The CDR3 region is CASSPTVAGGGTDTQYF. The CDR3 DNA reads TGTGCCAGCAGTCCCACTGTAGCGGGGGGAGGCACAGATACGCAGTATTTT. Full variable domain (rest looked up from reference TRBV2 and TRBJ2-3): EPEVTQTPSHQVTQMGQEVILRCVPISNHLYFYWYRQILGQKVEFLVSFYNNEISEKSEIFDDQFSVERPDGSNFTLKIRSTKLEDSAMYFCASSPTVAGGGTDTQYFGPGTRLTVL.

The CDR3 loop is CASSSLAGNTIYF. The CDR3 DNA reads as TGTGCCAGCAGTTCATTAGCTGGAAACACCATATATTTT. The chain is built from TRBV6-2 or TRBV6-3 and TRBJ1-3; no clear D. This CDR3 comprises 13 residues. V was cut by 4 bases and J by 2 bases, with 6 bases left in between. Germline V CDR1 and CDR2: MNHEY, SVGEGT.